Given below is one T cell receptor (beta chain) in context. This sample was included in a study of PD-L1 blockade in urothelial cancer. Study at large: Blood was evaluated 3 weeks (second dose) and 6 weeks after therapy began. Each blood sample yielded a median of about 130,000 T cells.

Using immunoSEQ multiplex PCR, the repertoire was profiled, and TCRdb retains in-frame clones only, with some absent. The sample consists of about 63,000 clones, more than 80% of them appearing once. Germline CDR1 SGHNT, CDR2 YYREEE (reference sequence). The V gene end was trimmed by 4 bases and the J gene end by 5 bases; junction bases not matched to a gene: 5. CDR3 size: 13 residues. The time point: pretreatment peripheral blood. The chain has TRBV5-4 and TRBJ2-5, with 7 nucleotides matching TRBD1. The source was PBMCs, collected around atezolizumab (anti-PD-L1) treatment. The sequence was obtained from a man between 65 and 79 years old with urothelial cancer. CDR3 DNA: TGTGCCAGCAGCGCGGCAGGGGGTGAGACCCAGTACTTC. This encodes CASSAAGGETQYF.